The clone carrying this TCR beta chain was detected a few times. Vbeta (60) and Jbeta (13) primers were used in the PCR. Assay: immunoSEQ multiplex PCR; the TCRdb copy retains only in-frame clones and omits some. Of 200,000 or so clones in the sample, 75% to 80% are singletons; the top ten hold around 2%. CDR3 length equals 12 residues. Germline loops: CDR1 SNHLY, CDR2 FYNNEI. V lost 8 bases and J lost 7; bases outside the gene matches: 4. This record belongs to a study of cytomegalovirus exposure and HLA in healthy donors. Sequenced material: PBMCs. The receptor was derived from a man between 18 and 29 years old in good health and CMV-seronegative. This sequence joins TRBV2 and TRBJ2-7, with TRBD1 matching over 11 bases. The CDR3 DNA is TGTGCCAGCCGGACAGGGGGCGAAGAGCAGTACTTC. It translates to CASRTGGEEQYF.